The clone carrying this T cell receptor beta chain has more than one count but fewer than ten. Its target is not known. The germline V and J ends were trimmed by 5 bases and 4 bases, with 17 bases remaining between them. CDR1 is LNHDA and CDR2 is SQIVND in the germline V gene (reference sequence). The CDR3 contains 15 residues. This sample is drawn from a study of cytomegalovirus exposure and HLA in healthy donors. General observations from the study: Later analysis demonstrated an association between a missense DCLRE1C variant and TCR beta V- and J-gene trimming. Several V segments, TRBV6-2 and TRBV6-3 among them, could not be told apart and were dropped. Within an earlier analysis, most TCR beta V segments proved productive either about 87% or about 30% of the time.

Use of 60 Vbeta and 13 Jbeta primers characterized the PCR. The table came from immunoSEQ multiplex PCR; TCRdb's copy has only in-frame clones and leaves some out. This table has around 150,000 clones, about 80% appearing once. Healthy bone marrow donors made up the cohort. Sequenced input: PBMCs. This chain connects TRBV19 to TRBJ2-5; tentatively, D is TRBD1 (6 bases). The sequence came from a man aged 25-45 years in good health and CMV-seropositive. As DNA, the CDR3 is TGTGCCAGTAGTTTGGCCTGGGACACCCCAGAGACCCAGTACTTC. Protein sequence: CASSLAWDTPETQYF. The full variable domain, rest sourced from reference TRBV19 and TRBJ2-5, is DGGITQSPKYLFRKEGQNVTLSCEQNLNHDAMYWYRQDPGQGLRLIYYSQIVNDFQKGDIAEGYSVSREKKESFPLTVTSAQKNPTAFYLCASSLAWDTPETQYFGPGTRLLVL.